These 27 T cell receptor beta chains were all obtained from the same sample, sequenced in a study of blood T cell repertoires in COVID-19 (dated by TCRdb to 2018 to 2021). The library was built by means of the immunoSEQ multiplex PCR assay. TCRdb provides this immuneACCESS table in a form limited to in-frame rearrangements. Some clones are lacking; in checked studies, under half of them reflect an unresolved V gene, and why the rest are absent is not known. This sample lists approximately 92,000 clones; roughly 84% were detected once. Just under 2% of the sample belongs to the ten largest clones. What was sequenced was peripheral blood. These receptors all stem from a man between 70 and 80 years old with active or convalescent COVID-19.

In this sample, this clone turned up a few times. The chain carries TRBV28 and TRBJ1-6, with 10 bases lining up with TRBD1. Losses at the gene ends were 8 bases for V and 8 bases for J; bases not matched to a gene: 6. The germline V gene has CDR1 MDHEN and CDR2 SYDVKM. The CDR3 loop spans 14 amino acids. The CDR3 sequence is CASLMTGGYSPLHF. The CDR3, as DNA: TGTGCCAGCCTTATGACAGGGGGCTATTCACCCCTCCACTTT.

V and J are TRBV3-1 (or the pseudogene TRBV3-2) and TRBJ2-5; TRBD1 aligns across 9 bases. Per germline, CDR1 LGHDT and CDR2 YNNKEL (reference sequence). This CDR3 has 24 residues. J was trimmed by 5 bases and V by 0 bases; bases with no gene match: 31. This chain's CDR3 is CASSQDYGRGTGVTGGFVLETQYF. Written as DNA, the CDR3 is TGTGCCAGCAGCCAAGATTACGGGCGTGGAACAGGTGTCACAGGGGGCTTTGTGTTGGAGACCCAGTACTTC.

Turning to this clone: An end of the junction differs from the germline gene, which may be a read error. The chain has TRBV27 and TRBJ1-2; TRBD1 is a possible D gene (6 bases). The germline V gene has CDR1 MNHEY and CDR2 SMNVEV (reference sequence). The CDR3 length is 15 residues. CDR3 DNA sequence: TGTGCCAGCAGCCTGGGGGGGGCATCTAACTGTGGCTACACCTTC. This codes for CASSLGGASNCGYTF.

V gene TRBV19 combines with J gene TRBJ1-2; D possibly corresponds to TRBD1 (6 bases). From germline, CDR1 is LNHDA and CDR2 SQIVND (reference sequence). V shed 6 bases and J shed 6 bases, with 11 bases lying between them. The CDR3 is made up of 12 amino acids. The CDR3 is CASSQGTHGYTF. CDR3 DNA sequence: TGTGCCAGTAGCCAGGGGACCCATGGCTACACCTTC.

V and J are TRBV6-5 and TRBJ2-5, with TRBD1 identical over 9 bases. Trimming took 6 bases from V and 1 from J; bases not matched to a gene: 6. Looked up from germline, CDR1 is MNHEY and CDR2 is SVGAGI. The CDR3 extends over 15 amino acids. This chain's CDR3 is CASSRQGVIQETQYF. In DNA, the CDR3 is TGTGCCAGCAGCCGACAGGGGGTAATCCAAGAGACCCAGTACTTC.

The chain's CDR3 is CASRSLSGGNNEQFF. The DNA of the CDR3 is TGCGCCAGCAGGTCCTTGTCGGGGGGTAACAATGAGCAGTTCTTC. This chain links TRBV5-1 with TRBJ2-1, with 7 bases that match TRBD2. Trimming cost V 5 bases and J 5 bases; bases outside gene matches: 10. Germline V gene data show CDR1 as SGHRS and CDR2 as YFSETQ. The CDR3 covers 15 residues.

CDR3 sequence: CASSADPAGGEQYF. The CDR3 nucleotides are TGTGCCAGCAGCGCAGACCCAGCGGGGGGCGAGCAGTACTTC. The chain employs TRBV5-4 and TRBJ2-7; TRBD2 agrees at 9 bases. The CDR3 loop spans 14 amino acids. Losses at the gene ends were 4 bases for V and 6 bases for J; bases not matched to a gene: 8. The germline V gene has CDR1 SGHNT and CDR2 YYREEE (reference sequence).

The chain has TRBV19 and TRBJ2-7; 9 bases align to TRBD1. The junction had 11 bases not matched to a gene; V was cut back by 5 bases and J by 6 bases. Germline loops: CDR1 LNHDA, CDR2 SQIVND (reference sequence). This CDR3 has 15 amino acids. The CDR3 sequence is CASSSLGQGRSEQYF. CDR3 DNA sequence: TGTGCCAGTAGTTCCCTAGGACAGGGGAGGAGCGAGCAGTACTTC.

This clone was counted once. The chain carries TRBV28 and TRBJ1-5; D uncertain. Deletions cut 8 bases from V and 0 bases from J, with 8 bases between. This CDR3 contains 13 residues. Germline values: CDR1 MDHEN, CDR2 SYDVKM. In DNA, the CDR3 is TGTGCCAGCGAGGGATTTAGCAATCAGCCCCAGCATTTT. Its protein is CASEGFSNQPQHF.

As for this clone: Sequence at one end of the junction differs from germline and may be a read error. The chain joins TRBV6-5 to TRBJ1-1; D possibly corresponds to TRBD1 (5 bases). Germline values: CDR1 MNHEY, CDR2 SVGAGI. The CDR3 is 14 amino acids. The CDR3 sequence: CASSKGKGNAEAFF. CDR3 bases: TGTGCCAGCAGCAAGGGGAAAGGGAACGCTGAAGCTTTCTTT.

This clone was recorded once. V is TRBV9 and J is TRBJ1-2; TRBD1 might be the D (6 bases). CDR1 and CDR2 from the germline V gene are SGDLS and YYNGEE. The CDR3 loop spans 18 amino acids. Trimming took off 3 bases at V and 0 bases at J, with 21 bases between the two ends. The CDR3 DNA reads TGTGCCAGCAGCGCCGAACTTCCCAGGACAGTTTCTAACTATGGCTACACCTTC. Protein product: CASSAELPRTVSNYGYTF.

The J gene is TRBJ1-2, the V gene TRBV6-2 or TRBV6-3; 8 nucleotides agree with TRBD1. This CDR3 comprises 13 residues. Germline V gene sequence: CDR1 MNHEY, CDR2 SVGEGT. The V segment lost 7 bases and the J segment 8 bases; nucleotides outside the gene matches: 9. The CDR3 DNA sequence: TGTGCCAGCATCCCCCAGGGGGCGCAGGGCTACACCTTC. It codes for CASIPQGAQGYTF.

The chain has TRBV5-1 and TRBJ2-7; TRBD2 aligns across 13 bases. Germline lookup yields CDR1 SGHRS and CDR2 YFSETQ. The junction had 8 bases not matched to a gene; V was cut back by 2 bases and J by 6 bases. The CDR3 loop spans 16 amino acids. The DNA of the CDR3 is TGCGCCAGCAGCTTAGGAGGACTAGCGGGGGATCGCGAGCAGTACTTC. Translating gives CASSLGGLAGDREQYF.

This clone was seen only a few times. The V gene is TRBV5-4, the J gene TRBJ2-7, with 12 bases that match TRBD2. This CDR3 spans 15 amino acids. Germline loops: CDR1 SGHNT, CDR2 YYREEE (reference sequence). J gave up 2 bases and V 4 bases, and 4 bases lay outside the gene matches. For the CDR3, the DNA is TGTGCCAGCAGCCCGACTAGCGGGGGTCCCTACGAGCAGTACTTC. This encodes CASSPTSGGPYEQYF.

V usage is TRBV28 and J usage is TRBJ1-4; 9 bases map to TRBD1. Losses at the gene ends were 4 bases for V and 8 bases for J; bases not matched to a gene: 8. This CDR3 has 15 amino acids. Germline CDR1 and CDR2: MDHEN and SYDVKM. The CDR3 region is CASSSPGTGMEKLFF. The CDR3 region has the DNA TGTGCCAGCAGTTCCCCTGGGACAGGGATGGAAAAACTGTTTTTT.

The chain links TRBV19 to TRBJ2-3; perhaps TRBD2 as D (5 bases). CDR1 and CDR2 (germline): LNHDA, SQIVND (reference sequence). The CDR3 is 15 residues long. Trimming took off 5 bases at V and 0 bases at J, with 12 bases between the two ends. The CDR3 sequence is CASSWAEGSTDTQYF. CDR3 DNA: TGTGCCAGTAGTTGGGCAGAGGGAAGCACAGATACGCAGTATTTT.

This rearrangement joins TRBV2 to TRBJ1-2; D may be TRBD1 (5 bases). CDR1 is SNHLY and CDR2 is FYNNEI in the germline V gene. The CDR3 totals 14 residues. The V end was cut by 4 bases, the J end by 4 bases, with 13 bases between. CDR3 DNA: TGTGCCAGCAGTGTTAGGGGTACGGCCTATGGCTACACCTTC. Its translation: CASSVRGTAYGYTF.

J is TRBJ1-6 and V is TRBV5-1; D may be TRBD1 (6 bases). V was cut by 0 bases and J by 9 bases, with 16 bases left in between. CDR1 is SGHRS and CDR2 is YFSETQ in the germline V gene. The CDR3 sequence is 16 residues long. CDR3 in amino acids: CASSLGSARGGSPLHF. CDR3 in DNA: TGCGCCAGCAGCTTGGGGTCCGCCAGGGGTGGTTCACCCCTCCACTTT.

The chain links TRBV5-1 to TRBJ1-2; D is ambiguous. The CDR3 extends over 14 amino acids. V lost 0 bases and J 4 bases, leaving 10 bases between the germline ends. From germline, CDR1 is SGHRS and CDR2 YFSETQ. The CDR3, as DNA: TGCGCCAGCAGCTTGGGAATTCCTACCTATGGCTACACCTTC. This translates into CASSLGIPTYGYTF.

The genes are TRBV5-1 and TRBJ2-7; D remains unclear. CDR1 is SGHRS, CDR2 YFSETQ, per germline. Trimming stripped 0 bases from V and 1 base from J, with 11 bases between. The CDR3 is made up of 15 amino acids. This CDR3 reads CASSLVSIGSYEQYF. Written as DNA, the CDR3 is TGCGCCAGCAGCTTGGTATCTATTGGTTCCTACGAGCAGTACTTC.

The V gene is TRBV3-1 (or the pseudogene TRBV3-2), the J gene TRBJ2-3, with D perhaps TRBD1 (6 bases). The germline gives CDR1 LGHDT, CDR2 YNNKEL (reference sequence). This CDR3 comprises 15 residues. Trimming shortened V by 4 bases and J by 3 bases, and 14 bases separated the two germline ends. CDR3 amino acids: CASSPPGRGTDTQYF. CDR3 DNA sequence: TGTGCCAGCAGCCCCCCGGGCAGGGGAACAGATACGCAGTATTTT.

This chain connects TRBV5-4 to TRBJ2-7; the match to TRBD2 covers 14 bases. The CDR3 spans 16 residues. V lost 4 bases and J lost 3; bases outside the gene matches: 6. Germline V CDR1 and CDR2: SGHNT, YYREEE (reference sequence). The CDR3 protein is CASSPGTSGGNYEQYF. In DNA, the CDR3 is TGTGCCAGCAGCCCCGGGACTAGCGGGGGAAACTACGAGCAGTACTTC.

The CDR3 loop is CASSRDRAYNEQFF. The DNA of the CDR3 is TGTGCCAGCAGCCGGGACAGGGCCTACAATGAGCAGTTCTTC. This rearrangement joins TRBV7-9 to TRBJ2-1; 9 bases are a match to TRBD1. V trimming: 5 bases; J trimming: 2 bases; junction bases outside the gene matches: 1. The CDR3 covers 14 residues. Per germline, CDR1 SEHNR and CDR2 FQNEAQ (reference sequence).

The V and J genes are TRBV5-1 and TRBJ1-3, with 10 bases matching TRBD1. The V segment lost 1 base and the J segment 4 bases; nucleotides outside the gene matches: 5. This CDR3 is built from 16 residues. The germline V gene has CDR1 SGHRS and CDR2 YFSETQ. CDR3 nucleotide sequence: TGCGCCAGCAGCTTGATGGGACAGGGGACAGGAAACACCATATATTTT. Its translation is CASSLMGQGTGNTIYF.

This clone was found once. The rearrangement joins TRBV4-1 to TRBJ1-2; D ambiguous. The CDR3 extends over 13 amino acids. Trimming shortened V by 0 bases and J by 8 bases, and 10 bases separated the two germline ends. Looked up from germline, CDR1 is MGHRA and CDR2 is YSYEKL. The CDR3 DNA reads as TGCGCCAGCAGCCAAGAAGAGAGTACGGGCTACACCTTC. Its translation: CASSQEESTGYTF.

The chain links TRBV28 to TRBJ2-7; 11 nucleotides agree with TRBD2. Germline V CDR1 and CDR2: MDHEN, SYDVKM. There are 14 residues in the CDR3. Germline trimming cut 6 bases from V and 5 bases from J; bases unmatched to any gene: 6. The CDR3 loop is CASSSSGGTDEQYF. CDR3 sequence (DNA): TGTGCCAGCAGCTCTAGCGGGGGGACGGACGAGCAGTACTTC.

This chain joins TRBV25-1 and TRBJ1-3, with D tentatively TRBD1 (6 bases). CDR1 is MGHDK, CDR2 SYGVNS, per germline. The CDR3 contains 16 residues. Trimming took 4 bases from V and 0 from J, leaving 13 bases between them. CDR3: CASSGGGRRSGNTIYF. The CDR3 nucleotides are TGTGCCAGCAGTGGAGGGGGTCGTCGCTCTGGAAACACCATATATTTT.